Below, 9 T cell receptor beta chains from the same sample are listed, as sequenced in a study of blood T cell repertoires in COVID-19. Repertoires were generated with immunoSEQ multiplex PCR, while TCRdb's copy carries only in-frame clones and drops some. The data contain hundreds of thousands of clones, 85% to 90% of them singletons. The sample comprised PBMCs or T cells enriched from blood (not recorded which). The source is a man in his forties who had recovered from COVID-19.

The chain uses TRBV10-1 and TRBJ2-6; TRBD1 might be the D (7 bases). The V end lost 0 bases, the J end lost 0 bases, and 9 bases lay between the germline ends. The germline gives CDR1 WNHNN, CDR2 SYGVQD (reference sequence). This CDR3 has 17 amino acids. The CDR3 protein is CASSESEGASGANVLTF. The CDR3 bases are TGCGCCAGCAGTGAGTCGGAGGGGGCCTCTGGGGCCAACGTCCTGACTTTC.

The rearrangement links TRBV5-8 to TRBJ1-2; no definite D call. The CDR3 consists of 15 residues. Germline values: CDR1 SGHTS, CDR2 YDEGEE. V was shortened by 0 bases and J by 6 bases, with 15 bases between the two germline ends. This CDR3 reads CASSLDGESTHGYTF. The CDR3 DNA reads TGTGCCAGCAGCTTGGATGGGGAGAGTACACATGGCTACACCTTC.

This clone was seen a few times. At the DNA level, this CDR3 is encoded by other sequences in the same sample as well. V is TRBV5-1 and J is TRBJ1-2; 7 nucleotides match TRBD1. Germline CDR1 reads SGHRS; CDR2 reads YFSETQ. V lost 0 bases, J lost 8 bases, and 4 bases stayed unmatched. CDR3 length: 13 amino acids. CDR3 sequence reads: CASSLEGGGGYTF. The CDR3 DNA reads TGCGCCAGCAGCTTGGAAGGAGGGGGCGGCTACACCTTC.

CDR3 sequence reads: CASSYSGGPEFF. The CDR3 DNA is TGTGCCAGCAGTTACTCCGGGGGGCCCGAGTTCTTC. The rearrangement joins TRBV6-2 or TRBV6-3 to TRBJ2-1, with D possibly matching TRBD2 (7 bases). The V and J ends lost 0 bases and 14 bases respectively, with 11 bases between them. The germline V gene encodes CDR1 MNHEY and CDR2 SVGEGT. CDR3 size: 12 residues.

This chain joins TRBV5-4 and TRBJ2-2; 7 bases agree with TRBD1. The CDR3 loop spans 17 amino acids. V shed 2 bases, J shed 3 bases, and the junction held 10 bases outside the gene matches. Germline CDR1 is SGHNT and CDR2 is YYREEE (reference sequence). As DNA, the CDR3 is TGTGCCAGCAGCTTACTTCTAACAGGGGCAGACACCGGGGAGCTGTTTTTT. Protein sequence: CASSLLLTGADTGELFF.

The V call is TRBV7-2, the J call TRBJ1-6; no reliable D call. From germline, CDR1 is SGHTA and CDR2 FQGNSA. The CDR3 consists of 15 residues. Trimming took 5 bases from V and 8 from J, leaving 16 bases between them. The chain's CDR3 is CASSPRRSGDSPLHF. The CDR3 DNA is TGTGCCAGCAGCCCCCGGAGATCCGGGGATTCACCCCTCCACTTT. The full variable domain, its missing parts supplied by reference TRBV7-2 and TRBJ1-6, is GAGVSQSPSNKVTEKGKDVELRCDPISGHTALYWYRQSLGQGLEFLIYFQGNSAPDKSGLPSDRFSAERTGGSVSTLTIQRTQQEDSAVYLCASSPRRSGDSPLHFGNGTRLTVT.

The chain carries TRBV27 and TRBJ1-2, with D tentatively TRBD1 (6 bases). The CDR3 consists of 14 residues. V lost 3 bases, J lost 4 bases, and 12 bases lay in between. CDR1 is MNHEY and CDR2 is SMNVEV in the germline V gene (reference sequence). CDR3 amino acids: CASSFDRSVYGYTF. The CDR3 nucleotides read TGTGCCAGCAGTTTCGACAGGTCCGTCTATGGCTACACCTTC.

This clone appeared a few times. The gene calls are TRBV5-1 and TRBJ1-5, with 9 bases identical to TRBD1. V shed 4 bases, J shed 4 bases, and the junction held 6 bases outside the gene matches. This CDR3 contains 15 residues. Looked up from germline, CDR1 is SGHRS and CDR2 is YFSETQ. The DNA of the CDR3 is TGCGCCAGCAGCGTGGGACAGGGCCCAAATCAGCCCCAGCATTTT. The encoded protein is CASSVGQGPNQPQHF.

CDR3 coding DNA: TGTGCCAGCAGCGCCCCGGGACTAGCGGAGATGGTTGAGCAGTTCTTC. It yields the protein CASSAPGLAEMVEQFF. The chain combines TRBV7-6 with TRBJ2-1; 11 nucleotides agree with TRBD2. CDR1 SGHVS and CDR2 FNYEAQ come from the germline V gene. The J segment lost 9 bases and the V segment lost 5 bases, leaving 12 bases of the junction unmatched. This CDR3 is built from 16 residues.